The following is a T cell receptor beta chain sequence with its context. Its antigen is unidentified. Reverse transcription of all isolated RNA meant that expressed TCRB transcripts were sequenced. This table comes from immunoSEQ multiplex PCR, and its TCRdb copy is limited to in-frame clones, with some not included. The data hold some 230,000 clones, with 9.6% observed a single time. The data are from a study of beta chain features in type 1 diabetes. Study-wide context: Cell yields, age and gender were similar between patients and healthy donors.

General study results and limits: Using cDNA template may skew counts toward highly expressing activated cells. Researchers caution that PCR might favor shorter templates, equally among patients and controls.

Germline lookup yields CDR1 SGHRS and CDR2 YFSETQ. Trimming shortened V by 4 bases and J by 3 bases, and 11 bases separated the two germline ends. The CDR3 has 13 residues. The sequencing input was naive CD4+ T cells from blood. This chain links TRBV5-1 with TRBJ2-7, with D unresolved. The clonotype originates from a young woman in good health. The DNA of the CDR3 is TGCGCCAGCAGCCCGACTCCAAACTACGAGCAGTACTTC. Protein sequence: CASSPTPNYEQYF.